The sequence of this T cell receptor beta chain was determined in a study of shared clonotypes between healthy human individuals. The germline V gene encodes CDR1 MNHEY and CDR2 SMNVEV (reference sequence). Trimming stripped 5 bases from V and 0 bases from J, with 11 bases between. CDR3 length: 15 residues. Libraries were prepared by immunoSEQ multiplex PCR; TCRdb keeps only in-frame clonotypes and omits some of them. The sample includes 550,000 to 800,000 clones, about 74% of them seen just once. Of note for this clone: This same CDR3 is encoded by further DNA sequences in the sample.

This chain uses TRBV27 with TRBJ2-1; unclear D gene. Input material: memory CD4+ T cells sorted from blood. Sample subset: CD45RA-negative fraction. The clonotype originates from a woman under 40 in good health. The chain's CDR3 is CASSPGRSSYNEQFF. CDR3 coding DNA: TGTGCCAGCAGTCCCGGACGGAGCTCCTACAATGAGCAGTTCTTC.